This record concerns one TCR beta chain sequence. The target antigen is unknown. Unmatched junction bases numbered 3, after V lost 6 bases and J lost 4 bases. The CDR3 totals 14 residues. Per germline, CDR1 SNHLY and CDR2 FYNNEI. This sample is drawn from a study of graft-versus-host responses after intestinal transplantation. Background on the study: Each of the recipients got a multivisceral, liver-intestinal, or isolated intestinal transplant. Every recipient underwent anti-thymocyte globulin induction, then tacrolimus and steroids for roughly 3 years. Findings of the study overall: Peak levels of circulating GvH clones tracked with early post-transplant HvG declines. Recipient marrow showed GvH clones, some seen first in ileum or blood.

Data came from immunoSEQ multiplex PCR; TCRdb stores just in-frame clones and leaves some out. The sample contains 80,000 to 100,000 clones, 91% of which appear only once. The sequences come from unstimulated CD4+ T cells sorted from spleen or lymph node cells, collected before transplant. This TCR came from a human donor who was the organ donor for an intestinal transplant. The V call is TRBV2, the J call TRBJ2-1, with 10 bases matching TRBD1. CDR3 residues: CASRTGGSYNEQFF. CDR3 nucleotide sequence: TGTGCCAGCAGGACAGGGGGCTCGTACAATGAGCAGTTCTTC.